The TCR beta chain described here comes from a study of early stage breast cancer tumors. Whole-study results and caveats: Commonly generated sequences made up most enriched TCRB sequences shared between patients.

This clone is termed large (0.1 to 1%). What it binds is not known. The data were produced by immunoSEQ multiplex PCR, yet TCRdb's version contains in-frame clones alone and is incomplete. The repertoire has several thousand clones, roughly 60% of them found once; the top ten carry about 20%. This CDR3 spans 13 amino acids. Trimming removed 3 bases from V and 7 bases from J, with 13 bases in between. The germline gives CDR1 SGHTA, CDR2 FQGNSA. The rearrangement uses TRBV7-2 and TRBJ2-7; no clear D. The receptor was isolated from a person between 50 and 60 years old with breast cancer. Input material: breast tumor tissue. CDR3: CASSLATLGEQYF. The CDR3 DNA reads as TGTGCCAGCAGCTTGGCGACTCTCGGGGAGCAGTACTTC.